Shown below are 2 T cell receptor beta chains from a single sample sequenced in a study of blood T cells in healthy people across ages. The second PCR ran about 6 to 11 cycles with a sample-barcoded 5' primer and J-beta primers. TCRdb recomputed calls from the 5' RACE reads with MiXCR, one row per CDR3 protein. The sample holds around 280,000 distinct CDR3 sequences, roughly 27% seen once. The source material was blood. The receptors derive from a woman aged 65 to 85 in good health.

The gene calls are TRBV7-9 and TRBJ1-4, with D unresolved. This CDR3 contains 16 residues. Trimming stripped 5 bases from V and 0 bases from J, with 13 bases between. Germline values: CDR1 SEHNR, CDR2 FQNEAQ (reference sequence). The CDR3, as DNA: TGTGCCAGCAGCCCCGCGAGCACAACAACTAATGAAAAACTGTTTTTT. Its protein is CASSPASTTTNEKLFF.

The chain is built from TRBV29-1 and TRBJ1-6; D call uncertain. The CDR3 is 14 residues long. Germline V lookup: CDR1 SQVTM, CDR2 ANQGSEA. The V end was cut by 6 bases, the J end by 4 bases, with 13 bases between. The CDR3 DNA sequence: TGCAGCGTCGGAGACATAGATTATAATTCACCCCTCCACTTT. This gives the protein CSVGDIDYNSPLHF.